This T cell receptor beta chain was observed in a study of cytomegalovirus exposure and HLA in healthy donors. This clone has just a few counts. The CDR3 runs 11 residues. Trimming took 7 bases from V and 9 from J; bases not matched to a gene: 5. Germline-derived CDR1 and CDR2 are MNHEY and SMNVEV (reference sequence). The study ran its PCR with 60 Vbeta and 13 Jbeta primers. Using immunoSEQ multiplex PCR, the repertoire was profiled, and TCRdb retains in-frame clones only, with some absent. Of over 150,000 clones in the sample, just under 80% were seen once. The chain has TRBV27 and TRBJ1-1; 7 positions match TRBD1. The sample was PBMCs. This clonotype was sampled from a woman in her 50s in good health and CMV-seropositive. The CDR3: CASNTGAKAFF. For the CDR3, the DNA is TGTGCCAGCAATACAGGGGCCAAAGCTTTCTTT.